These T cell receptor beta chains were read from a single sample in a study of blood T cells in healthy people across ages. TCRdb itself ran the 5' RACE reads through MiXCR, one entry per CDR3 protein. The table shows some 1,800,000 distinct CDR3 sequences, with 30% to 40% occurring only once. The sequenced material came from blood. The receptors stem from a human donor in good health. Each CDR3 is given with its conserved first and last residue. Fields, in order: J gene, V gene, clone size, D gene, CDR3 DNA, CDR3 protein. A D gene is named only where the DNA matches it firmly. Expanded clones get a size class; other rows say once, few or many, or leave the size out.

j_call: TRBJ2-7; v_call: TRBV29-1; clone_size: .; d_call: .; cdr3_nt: TGCGGCGTTCTCAGGGGACCCTACGAGCAGTACTTC; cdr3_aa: CGVLRGPYEQYF
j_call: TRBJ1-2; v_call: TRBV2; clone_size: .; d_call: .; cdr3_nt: TGTGCCAGCACCCGGATAGGGGCAGGCCACTATGGCTACACCTTC; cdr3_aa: CASTRIGAGHYGYTF
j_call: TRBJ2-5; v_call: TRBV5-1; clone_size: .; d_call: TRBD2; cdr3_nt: TGCGCCAGCAGCCCGGAGGAGCGGGGTGAGACCCAGTACTTC; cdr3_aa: CASSPEERGETQYF
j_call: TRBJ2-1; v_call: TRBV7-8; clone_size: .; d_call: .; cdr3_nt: TGTGCCAGCACCTTTTATCTTCTGGATGAGCAGTTCTTC; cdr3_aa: CASTFYLLDEQFF
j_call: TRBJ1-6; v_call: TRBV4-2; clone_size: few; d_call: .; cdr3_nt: TGTGCCAGCAGCCCCACAGGGAGACGCGGTTCACCCCTCCACTTT; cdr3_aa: CASSPTGRRGSPLHF
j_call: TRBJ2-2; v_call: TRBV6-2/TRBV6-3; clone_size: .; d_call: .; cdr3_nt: TGTGCCAGCAGTCGGGTCAACAGGGAGCTGTTTTTT; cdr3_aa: CASSRVNRELFF
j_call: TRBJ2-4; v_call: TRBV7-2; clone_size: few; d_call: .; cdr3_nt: TGTGCCAGCAGCCGACAGGGGAGGGACATTCAGTACTTC; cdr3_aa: CASSRQGRDIQYF
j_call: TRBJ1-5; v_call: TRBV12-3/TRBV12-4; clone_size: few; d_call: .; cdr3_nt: TGTGCCAGCAGTTTCCTTGGGGGAGGTAGGACCAATCAGCCCCAGCATTTT; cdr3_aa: CASSFLGGGRTNQPQHF
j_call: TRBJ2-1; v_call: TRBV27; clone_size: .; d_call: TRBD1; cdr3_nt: TGTGCCACACATCAGACAGGGGGCTCCTACAATGAGCAGTTCTTC; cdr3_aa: CATHQTGGSYNEQFF
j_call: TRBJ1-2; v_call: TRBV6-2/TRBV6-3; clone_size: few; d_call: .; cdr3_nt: TGTGCCAGCAGTCCCAGGACAGAGAATGGCTACACCTTC; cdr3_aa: CASSPRTENGYTF
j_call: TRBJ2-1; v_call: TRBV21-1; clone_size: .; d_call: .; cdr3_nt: TGTGCCAGAGACAGGGAGGGCCCCTACAACGAGCAGTTCTTC; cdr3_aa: CARDREGPYNEQFF
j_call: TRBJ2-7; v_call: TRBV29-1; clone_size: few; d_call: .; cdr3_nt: TGCAGCGTCCGCCCGACGGGCCTCTACGAGCAGTACTTC; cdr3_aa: CSVRPTGLYEQYF
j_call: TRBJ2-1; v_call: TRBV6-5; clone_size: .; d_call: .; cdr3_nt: TGTGCCAGCAGTACCGACCCCAACTTATGCAATGAGCAGTTCTTC; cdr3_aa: CASSTDPNLCNEQFF
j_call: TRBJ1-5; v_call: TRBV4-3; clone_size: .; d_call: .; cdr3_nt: TGCGCCAGCAGCCCCACAGGAATGGGCAATCAGCCCCAGCATTTT; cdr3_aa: CASSPTGMGNQPQHF
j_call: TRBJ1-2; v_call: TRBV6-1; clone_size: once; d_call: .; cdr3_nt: TGTGCCAGCAGTGATGGGGGAAATCGTTATGGCTACACCTTC; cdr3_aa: CASSDGGNRYGYTF
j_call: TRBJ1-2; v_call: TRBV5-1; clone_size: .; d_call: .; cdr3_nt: TGCGCCAGCAGCTTGGGGACAGCGGACTCCTATGGCTACACCTTC; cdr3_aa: CASSLGTADSYGYTF
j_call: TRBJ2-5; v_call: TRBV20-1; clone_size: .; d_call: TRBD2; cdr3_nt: TGCAGTGCTAACCCAGGGGCTAGCGGGGAAGAGACCCAGTACTTC; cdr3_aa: CSANPGASGEETQYF
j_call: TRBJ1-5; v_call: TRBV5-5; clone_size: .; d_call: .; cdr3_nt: TGTGCCAGCAGCTTGGGAGGGGGGACAAGCAATCAGCCCCAGCATTTT; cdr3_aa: CASSLGGGTSNQPQHF
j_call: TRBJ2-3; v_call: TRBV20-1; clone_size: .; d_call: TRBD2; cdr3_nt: TGCAGTGCCCTGAGAGCGGGACTAGCGGCCACAGATACGCAGTATTTT; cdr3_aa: CSALRAGLAATDTQYF
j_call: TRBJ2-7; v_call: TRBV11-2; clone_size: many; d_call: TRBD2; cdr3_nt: TGTGCCAGCAGTTCGTCTAGCGGGGGGCTGTGGTACTACGAGCAGTACTTC; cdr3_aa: CASSSSSGGLWYYEQYF
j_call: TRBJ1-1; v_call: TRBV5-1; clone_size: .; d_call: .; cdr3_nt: TGCGCCAGCAGCACCATCGGAGGAAACACTGAAGCTTTCTTT; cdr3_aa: CASSTIGGNTEAFF
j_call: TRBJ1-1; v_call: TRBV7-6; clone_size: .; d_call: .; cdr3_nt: TGTGCCAGCAGCTTAGCTCAAGGAATCACTGAAGCTTTCTTT; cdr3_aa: CASSLAQGITEAFF
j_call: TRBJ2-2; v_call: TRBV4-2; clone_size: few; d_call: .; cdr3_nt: TGTGCCAGCAGCCAGCTTGGCAGGGGCAGCGACACCGGGGAGCTGTTTTTT; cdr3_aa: CASSQLGRGSDTGELFF
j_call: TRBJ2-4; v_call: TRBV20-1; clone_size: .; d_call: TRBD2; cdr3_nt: TGCAGTGCGGTCCCGGGACTAGACGCAAACATTCAGTACTTC; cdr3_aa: CSAVPGLDANIQYF
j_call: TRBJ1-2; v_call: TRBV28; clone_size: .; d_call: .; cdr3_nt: TGTGCCAGCAGCCCAGCGGGGGGAGAGGGAAAGAATGGCTACACCTTC; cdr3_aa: CASSPAGGEGKNGYTF
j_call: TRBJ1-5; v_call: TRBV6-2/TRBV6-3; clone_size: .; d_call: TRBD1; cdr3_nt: TGTGCCAGCAGTTACTCGGGACAGGGGGTACTTCAGCCCCAGCATTTT; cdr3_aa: CASSYSGQGVLQPQHF
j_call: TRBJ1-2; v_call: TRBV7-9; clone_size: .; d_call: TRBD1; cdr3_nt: TGTGCCAGCAGCTTAGACTCGGTCGACAGGGGGCAAGGCTACACCTTC; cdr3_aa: CASSLDSVDRGQGYTF
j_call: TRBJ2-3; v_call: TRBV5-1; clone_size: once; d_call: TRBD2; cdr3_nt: TGCGCCAGCAGATATGTGGCGGGGGTAATCGGAGATACGCAGTATTTT; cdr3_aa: CASRYVAGVIGDTQYF
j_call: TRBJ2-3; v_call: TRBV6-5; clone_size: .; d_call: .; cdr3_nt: TGTGCCAGCTGGGAAGGGGGGGGAAGCACAGATACGCAGTATTTT; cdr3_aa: CASWEGGGSTDTQYF
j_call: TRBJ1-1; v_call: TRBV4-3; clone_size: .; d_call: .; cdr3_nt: TGCGCCAGCAGCCAAGAATTGTTTGCAAACACTGAAGCTTTCTTT; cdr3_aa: CASSQELFANTEAFF
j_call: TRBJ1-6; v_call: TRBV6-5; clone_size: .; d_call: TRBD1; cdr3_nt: TGTGCCAGCAGTGTCCAGGGGGGTCATTCACCCCTCCACTTT; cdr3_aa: CASSVQGGHSPLHF
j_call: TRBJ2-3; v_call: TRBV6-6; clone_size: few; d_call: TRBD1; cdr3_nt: TGTGCCACCAAACCACATAACCCGAGGGGGCACCTTGGAGATACGCAGTATTTT; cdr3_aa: CATKPHNPRGHLGDTQYF
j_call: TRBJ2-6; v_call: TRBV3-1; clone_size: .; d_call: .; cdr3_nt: TGTGCCAGCAGCCAGGACCTATCTGGGACCAACGTCCTGACTTTC; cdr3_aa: CASSQDLSGTNVLTF